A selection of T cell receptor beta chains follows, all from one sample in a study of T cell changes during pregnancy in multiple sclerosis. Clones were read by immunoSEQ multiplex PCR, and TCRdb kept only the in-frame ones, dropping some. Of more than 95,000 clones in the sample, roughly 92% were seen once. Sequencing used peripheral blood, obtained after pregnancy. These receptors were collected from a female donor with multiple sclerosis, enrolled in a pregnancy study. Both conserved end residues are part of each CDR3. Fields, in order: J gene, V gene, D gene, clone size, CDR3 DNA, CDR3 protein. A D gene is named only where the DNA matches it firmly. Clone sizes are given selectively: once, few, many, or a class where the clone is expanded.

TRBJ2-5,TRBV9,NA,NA,TGTGCCAGCAGCGTTGAGGGGGAAAGGGAGACCCAGTACTTC,CASSVEGERETQYF
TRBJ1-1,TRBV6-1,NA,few,TGTGCCAGCAGTGAAGCGTTTCGAGGGGGTACTGAAGCTTTCTTT,CASSEAFRGGTEAFF
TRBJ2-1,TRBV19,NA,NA,TGTGCCAGTAGTATCTCGAGTGAGCAGTTCTTC,CASSISSEQFF
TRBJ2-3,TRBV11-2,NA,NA,TGTGCCAGCAGCTTCTCTCTTGGTACGGTAGCAGATACGCAGTATTTT,CASSFSLGTVADTQYF
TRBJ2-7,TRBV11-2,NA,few,TGTGCCAGCAGCTTAGACCAACAGAGACAGTACTTC,CASSLDQQRQYF
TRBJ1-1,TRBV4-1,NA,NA,TGCGCCAGCAGCGCGCCGGGGAATACTGAAGCTTTCTTT,CASSAPGNTEAFF
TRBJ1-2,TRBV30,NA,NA,TGTGCCTGGAGTCTACAGACAGCTAACTATGGCTACACCTTC,CAWSLQTANYGYTF
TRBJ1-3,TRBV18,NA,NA,TGTGCCAGCTCTCCTCTTATCGGGGAGAGCTCTGGAAACACCATATATTTT,CASSPLIGESSGNTIYF
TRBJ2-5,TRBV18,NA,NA,TGTGCCAGCTCACCACTAGAGGGAGTGGAGACCCAGTACTTC,CASSPLEGVETQYF
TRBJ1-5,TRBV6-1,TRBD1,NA,TGTGCCAGCAGGGCCGCTACAGGGGGGAGTCAGCCCCAGCATTTT,CASRAATGGSQPQHF
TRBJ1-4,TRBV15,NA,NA,TGTGCCACCAGCACCCCTCCGGGAATTAATGAAAAACTGTTTTTT,CATSTPPGINEKLFF
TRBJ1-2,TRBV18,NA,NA,TGTGCCAGCTCACCGGGAGGATACTATGGCTACACCTTC,CASSPGGYYGYTF
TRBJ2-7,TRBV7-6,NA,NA,TGTGCCAGCAGCTTAGAGGCGGCCAGAGCCTACGAGCAGTACTTC,CASSLEAARAYEQYF
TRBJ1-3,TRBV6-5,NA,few,TGTGCCAGCCACAGTTACTCTGGAAACACCATATATTTT,CASHSYSGNTIYF
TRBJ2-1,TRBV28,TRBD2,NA,TGTGCCAGCAGTCCGGGACTAGCGGGATTCCTTCCCGATGAGCAGTTCTTC,CASSPGLAGFLPDEQFF
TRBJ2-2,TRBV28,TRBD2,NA,TGTGCCAGCACCCAACCCCCTTGGGCTAGCGGGAGTGCCGGGGAGCTGTTTTTT,CASTQPPWASGSAGELFF
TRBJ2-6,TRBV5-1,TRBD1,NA,TGCGCCAGCAGCTTGGCCGGGACAGGGGGCCCTGGGGCCAACGTCCTGACTTTC,CASSLAGTGGPGANVLTF
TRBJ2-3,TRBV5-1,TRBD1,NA,TGCGCCAGCAGCTTGGCCGGGACAGGGGGCCCAGATACGCAGTATTTT,CASSLAGTGGPDTQYF
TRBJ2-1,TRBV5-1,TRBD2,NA,TGCGCCAGCAGCTGGGGCGGGAGGGCCACAGGTAATGAGCAGTTCTTC,CASSWGGRATGNEQFF
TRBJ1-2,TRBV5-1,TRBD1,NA,TGCGCCGGAAGACAGGGTAGGGGGGCCTATGGCTACACCTTC,CAGRQGRGAYGYTF
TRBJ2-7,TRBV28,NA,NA,TGTGCCAGCAGTTTAAGTCAGGGGGGCGAGCAGTACTTC,CASSLSQGGEQYF
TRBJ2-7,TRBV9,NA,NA,TGTGCCAGCAGCCTATCGAGCGATGTCTCCTACGAGCAGTACTTC,CASSLSSDVSYEQYF
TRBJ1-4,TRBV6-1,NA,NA,TGTGCCAGCAGACAGGGTACTAATGAAAAACTGTTTTTT,CASRQGTNEKLFF
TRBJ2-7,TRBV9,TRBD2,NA,TGTGCCAGCAGCGTTGGAGTACTAGCGGGAGTCGAGCAGTACTTC,CASSVGVLAGVEQYF
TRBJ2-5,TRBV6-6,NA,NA,TGTGCCAGCAGCCTACAGTGGAGGGAGACCCAGTACTTC,CASSLQWRETQYF
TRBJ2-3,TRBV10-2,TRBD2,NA,TGCGCCACCCAGGGACTAGCGGGGGATACGCAGTATTTT,CATQGLAGDTQYF
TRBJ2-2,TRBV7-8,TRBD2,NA,TGTGCCAGCAGCTTGAGGGTAGCGGGAGATGAAGCCGGGGAGCTGTTTTTT,CASSLRVAGDEAGELFF
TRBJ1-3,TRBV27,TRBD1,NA,TGTGCCAGCAGGAAACAGGGGGCTGGAAACACCATATATTTT,CASRKQGAGNTIYF